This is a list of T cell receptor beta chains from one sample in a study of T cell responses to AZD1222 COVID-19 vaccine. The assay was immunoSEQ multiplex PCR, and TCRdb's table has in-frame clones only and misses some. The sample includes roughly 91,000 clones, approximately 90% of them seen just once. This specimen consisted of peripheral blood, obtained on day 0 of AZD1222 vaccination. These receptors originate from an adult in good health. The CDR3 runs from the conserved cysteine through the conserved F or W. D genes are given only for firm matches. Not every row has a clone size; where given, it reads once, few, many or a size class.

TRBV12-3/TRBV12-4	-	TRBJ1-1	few	TGTGCCAGCAGCTCGCGGACGCACGCTGAAGCTTTCTTT	CASSSRTHAEAFF
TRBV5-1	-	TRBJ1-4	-	TGCGCCAGCAGGTCCCAGGGTACGACTAATGAAAAACTGTTTTTT	CASRSQGTTNEKLFF
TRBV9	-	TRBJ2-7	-	TGTGCCAGCAGCGTAGGGAATACAAACTACGAGCAGTACTTC	CASSVGNTNYEQYF
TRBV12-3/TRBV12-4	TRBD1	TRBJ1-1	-	TGTGCCAGCAGTATCCGACAGGGTGGTGAAGCTTTCTTT	CASSIRQGGEAFF
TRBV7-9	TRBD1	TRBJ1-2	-	TGTGCCAGCAGACATAGACAGGGTAATGGCTACACCTTC	CASRHRQGNGYTF
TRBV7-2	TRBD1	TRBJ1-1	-	TGTGCCAGCAGCCGGACAGGGGGCGCTCAGAATGAAGCTTTCTTT	CASSRTGGAQNEAFF
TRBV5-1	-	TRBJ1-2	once	TGCGCCAGCAGCCGGGAGGGGGAGGGACGTGGCTACACCTTC	CASSREGEGRGYTF
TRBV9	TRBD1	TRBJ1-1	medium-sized	TGTGCCAGCAGCGTAGAGGGGGCGACGAACACTGAAGCTTTCTTT	CASSVEGATNTEAFF
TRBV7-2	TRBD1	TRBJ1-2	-	TGTGCCAGCAGCTTACAACAACGGACAGGACTGTATGGCTACACCTTC	CASSLQQRTGLYGYTF
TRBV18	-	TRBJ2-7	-	TGTGCCAGCTCACCATCAGGCCCCTACGAGCAGTACTTC	CASSPSGPYEQYF
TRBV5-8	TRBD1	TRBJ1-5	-	TGTGCCAGCAGCGCTCAGGGGGGTTTGAGCAATCAGCCCCAGCATTTT	CASSAQGGLSNQPQHF
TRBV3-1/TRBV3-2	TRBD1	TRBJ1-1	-	TGTGCCAGCAGGGAGACCGGGACAGGGTATGAAGCTTTCTTT	CASRETGTGYEAFF
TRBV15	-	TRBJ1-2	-	TGTGCCACCGATCAGGGGACCGGGAACTATGGCTACACCTTC	CATDQGTGNYGYTF
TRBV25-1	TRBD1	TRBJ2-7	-	TGTGCCAGCAGTGGGGGAAGGACAGGCCTGGACCACGAGCAGTACTTC	CASSGGRTGLDHEQYF
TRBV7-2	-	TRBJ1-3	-	TGTGCCAGCAGCCCGCAGGGAAACACCATATATTTT	CASSPQGNTIYF
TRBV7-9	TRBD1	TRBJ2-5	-	TGTGCCAGCAGCCCACCGGACAGGGCCACATTTTCGTACCAAGAGACCCAGTACTTC	CASSPPDRATFSYQETQYF
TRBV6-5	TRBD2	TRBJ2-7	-	TGTGCCACCCTAGCGGGAGGGTTCTACGAGCAGTACTTC	CATLAGGFYEQYF
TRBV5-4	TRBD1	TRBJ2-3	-	TGTGCCAGCAGCCTCGGACAGGGGTCGACAGATACGCAGTATTTT	CASSLGQGSTDTQYF
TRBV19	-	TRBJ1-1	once	TGTGCCAGTAACTCAGAGGGGTTATCGAACACTGAAGCTTTCTTT	CASNSEGLSNTEAFF
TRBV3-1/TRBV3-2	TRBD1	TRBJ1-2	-	TGTGCCAGCAGCCAAATTGACAGGGGAATTGACTATGGCTACACCTTC	CASSQIDRGIDYGYTF
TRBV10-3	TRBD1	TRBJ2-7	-	TGTGCCATCAGCCCTAGACAGGGGAGAGCCTACGAGCAGTACTTC	CAISPRQGRAYEQYF
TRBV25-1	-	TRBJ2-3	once	TGTGCCAGCAGTGAATCGGGGACGATAGATACGCAGTATTTT	CASSESGTIDTQYF
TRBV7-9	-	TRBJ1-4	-	TGTGCCAGCAGCTTACGGGGGGCTGATGAAAAACTGTTTTTT	CASSLRGADEKLFF
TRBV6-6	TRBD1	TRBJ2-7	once	TGTGCCAGCACCCGGAGACAGGGTGACGAGCAGTACTTC	CASTRRQGDEQYF
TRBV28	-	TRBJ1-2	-	TGTGCCAGCAGGGCTGGGCAGGCTTACTATGGCTACACCTTC	CASRAGQAYYGYTF
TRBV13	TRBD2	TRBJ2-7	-	TGTGCCAGCAGCCCTCGGTGGGGGGGTTCCTCCTACGAGCAGTACTTC	CASSPRWGGSSYEQYF
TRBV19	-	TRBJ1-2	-	TGTGCCAGTAGTTCGGGACTATCCTATGGCTACACCTTC	CASSSGLSYGYTF
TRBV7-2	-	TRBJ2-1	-	TGTGCCAGCAGCTTAGGGTTGGGTCGTGAGCAGTTCTTC	CASSLGLGREQFF
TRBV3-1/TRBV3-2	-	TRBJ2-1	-	TGTGCCAGCAGCCTACAGGGCCCCTACAATGAGCAGTTCTTC	CASSLQGPYNEQFF
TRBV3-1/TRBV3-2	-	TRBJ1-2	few	TGTGCCAGCACCACCCATTATGGCTACACCTTC	CASTTHYGYTF
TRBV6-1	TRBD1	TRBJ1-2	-	TGTGCCAGCAGTGAAGAAGGACAGGTCTATGGCTACACCTTC	CASSEEGQVYGYTF
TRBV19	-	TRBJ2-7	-	TGTGCCAGTAGTATATCAAAGGGGTCCTACGAGCAGTACTTC	CASSISKGSYEQYF
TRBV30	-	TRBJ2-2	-	TGTGCCTGGGGGGAAGGGGTCGGGGAGCTGTTTTTT	CAWGEGVGELFF
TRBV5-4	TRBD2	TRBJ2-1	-	TGTGCCAGCAGCCCCCCCCGCGGGGGGGCCGGTAATGAGCAGTTCTTC	CASSPPRGGAGNEQFF
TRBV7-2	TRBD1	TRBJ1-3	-	TGTGCCAGCAGCGACCAGACAGGGGTTGGAAACACCATATATTTT	CASSDQTGVGNTIYF
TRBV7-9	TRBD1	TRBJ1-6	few	TGTGCCAGCAGCCTCCTGACAGGGAGTGCTTCACCCCTCCACTTT	CASSLLTGSASPLHF
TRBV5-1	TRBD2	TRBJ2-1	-	TGCGCCAGCAGCGTCCTGGGAGCGGGAATCTCCTACAATGAGCAGTTCTTC	CASSVLGAGISYNEQFF
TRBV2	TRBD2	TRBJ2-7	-	TGTGCCAGCAACGTAGAGCGGGAGGTCGCGAACGAGCAGTACTTC	CASNVEREVANEQYF
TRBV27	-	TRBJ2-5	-	TGTGCCAGCAGTTTGTCGGCGGGGCGGGAGACCCAGTACTTC	CASSLSAGRETQYF
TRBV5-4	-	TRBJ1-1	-	TGTGCCAGCAGCTTGGGAGGGAGGGGAGGGACTGAAGCTTTCTTT	CASSLGGRGGTEAFF
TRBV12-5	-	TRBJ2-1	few	TGTGCTAGTGGTACGGGGGTACAAAACAATGAGCAGTTCTTC	CASGTGVQNNEQFF
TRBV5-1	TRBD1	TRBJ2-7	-	TGCGCCAGCAGCGATCAGAGGACAGGGTTCTCCTACGAGCAGTACTTC	CASSDQRTGFSYEQYF
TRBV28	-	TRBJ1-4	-	TGTGCCAGCAGTCCCCGGACGGTGCTTAATGAAAAACTGTTTTTT	CASSPRTVLNEKLFF
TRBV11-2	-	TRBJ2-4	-	TGTGCCAGCAGCAGCCGTCTAGTCGGTAACATTCAGTACTTC	CASSSRLVGNIQYF
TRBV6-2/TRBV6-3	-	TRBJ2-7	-	TGTGCCAGCAGTTACTCGAACTACGAGCAGTACTTC	CASSYSNYEQYF
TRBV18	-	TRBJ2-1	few	TGTGCCAGCTCACCCCGAGCTACTACCTCCTACAATGAGCAGTTCTTC	CASSPRATTSYNEQFF
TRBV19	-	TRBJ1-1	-	TGTGCCAGTAGCCATCCCACAGGGAACCCGAACACTGAAGCTTTCTTT	CASSHPTGNPNTEAFF
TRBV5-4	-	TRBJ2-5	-	TGTGCCAGCAGCTTGGAGCCCGAGACCCAGTACTTC	CASSLEPETQYF
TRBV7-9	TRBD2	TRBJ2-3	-	TGTGCCAGCAGCCACGGGGGGGCCGCCACAGATACGCAGTATTTT	CASSHGGAATDTQYF
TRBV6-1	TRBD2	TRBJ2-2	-	TGTGCCAGCTGGAGGGAGGGCACCGGGGAGCTGTTTTTT	CASWREGTGELFF
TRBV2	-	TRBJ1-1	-	TGTGCCAGCAGATCTAGTCAGGGGACTGAAGCTTTCTTT	CASRSSQGTEAFF
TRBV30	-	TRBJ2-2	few	TGTGCCTGGGGGCCCAACACCGGGGAGCTGTTTTTT	CAWGPNTGELFF
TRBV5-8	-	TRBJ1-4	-	TGTGCCAGCAGCTTGGGTTATGGGGCAGCTAATGAAAAACTGTTTTTT	CASSLGYGAANEKLFF
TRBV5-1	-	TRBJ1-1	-	TGCGCCAGCAGCTTGGAGGCTTTGGTCACTGAAGCTTTCTTT	CASSLEALVTEAFF